This passage covers 24 T cell receptor beta chains from one sample sequenced in a study of T cell changes during pregnancy in multiple sclerosis. Data came from immunoSEQ multiplex PCR; TCRdb stores just in-frame clones and leaves some out. Of 100,000 to 150,000 clones in the sample, under 95% were seen once. This specimen was peripheral blood, taken before pregnancy. The origin of the receptors is a female donor with multiple sclerosis, enrolled in a pregnancy study.

The V gene is TRBV10-1, the J gene TRBJ2-5, with unresolved D. V lost 3 bases and J lost 5, with 13 bases in between. CDR3 length equals 14 residues. The germline V gene has CDR1 WNHNN and CDR2 SYGVQD (reference sequence). The CDR3, as DNA: TGCGCCAGCAGTGATAATGGGCTCGCGGAGACCCAGTACTTC. It codes for CASSDNGLAETQYF.

The V call is TRBV6-5, the J call TRBJ1-1; possible D gene TRBD1, 5 bases. The V and J ends lost 7 bases and 1 base respectively, with 7 bases between them. Germline V lookup: CDR1 MNHEY, CDR2 SVGAGI. The CDR3 loop spans 12 amino acids. CDR3 in DNA: TGTGCCAGCACCGACAGGAACACTGAAGCTTTCTTT. It is translated as CASTDRNTEAFF.

The count of this clone is one. The genes are TRBV6-1 and TRBJ1-6; 10 bases fit TRBD1. J was trimmed by 11 bases and V by 6 bases; bases with no gene match: 7. The CDR3 is 14 amino acids. The germline gives CDR1 MNHNS, CDR2 SASEGT. CDR3 coding DNA: TGTGCCAGCAGCCAGACAGGGGGCGGTGCACCCCTCCACTTT. It specifies CASSQTGGGAPLHF.

This clone showed up just a few times. The V gene is TRBV5-4, the J gene TRBJ2-1; TRBD2 is a possible D gene (5 bases). CDR3 length: 17 residues. CDR1 is SGHNT, CDR2 YYREEE, per germline (reference sequence). V was cut by 0 bases and J by 2 bases, with 15 bases left in between. The CDR3 is CASSLAGRGPAYNEQFF. Here the CDR3 DNA reads TGTGCCAGCAGCTTGGCTGGGCGCGGGCCAGCCTACAATGAGCAGTTCTTC. The variable domain in full, with the rest retrieved from reference TRBV5-4 and TRBJ2-1, is ETGVTQSPTHLIKTRGQQVTLRCSSQSGHNTVSWYQQALGQGPQFIFQYYREEENGRGNFPPRFSGLQFPNYSSELNVNALELDDSALYLCASSLAGRGPAYNEQFFGPGTRLTVL.

The chain links TRBV7-9 to TRBJ1-2; 8 nucleotides line up with TRBD1. Trimming cost V 4 bases and J 0 bases; bases outside gene matches: 10. Germline V gene data show CDR1 as SEHNR and CDR2 as FQNEAQ (reference sequence). There are 17 residues in the CDR3. The CDR3 here is CASSSQGVELANYGYTF. The CDR3 nucleotides are TGTGCCAGCAGCTCACAGGGGGTGGAATTAGCTAACTATGGCTACACCTTC.

The CDR3 loop is CASSLNSGNEQFF. The DNA for the CDR3 is TGTGCCAGCTCACTCAACAGTGGCAATGAGCAGTTCTTC. The chain couples TRBV18 to TRBJ2-1; D remains ambiguous. The CDR3 totals 13 residues. CDR1 is KGHSH, CDR2 LQKENI, per germline. Trimming pared 4 bases from V and 6 bases from J, leaving 10 bases between.

The chain uses TRBV5-6 and TRBJ2-1, with 11 bases lining up with TRBD2. Germline V gene lookup returns CDR1 SGHDT and CDR2 YYEEEE. The CDR3 has 18 residues. After removal of 4 bases from V and 0 bases from J, the junction contained 9 bases not matched to a gene. The CDR3 spells CASSPGLAGDSSYNEQFF. The CDR3 DNA is TGTGCCAGCAGCCCAGGACTAGCGGGCGATAGCTCCTACAATGAGCAGTTCTTC.

V gene TRBV5-1 combines with J gene TRBJ2-7, with 12 bases that match TRBD1. Germline CDR1 SGHRS, CDR2 YFSETQ. The CDR3 runs 15 residues. Trimming cost V 0 bases and J 7 bases; bases outside gene matches: 5. CDR3 nucleotide sequence: TGCGCCAGCAGCTTGGAGGGACAGGGGGCTAAGGAGCAGTACTTC. Translating it yields CASSLEGQGAKEQYF. Full variable domain (missing parts from reference TRBV5-1 and TRBJ2-7): KAGVTQTPRYLIKTRGQQVTLSCSPISGHRSVSWYQQTPGQGLQFLFEYFSETQRNKGNFPGRFSGRQFSNSRSEMNVSTLELGDSALYLCASSLEGQGAKEQYFGPGTRLTVT.

V gene TRBV5-1 combines with J gene TRBJ2-7; D is possibly TRBD1 (6 bases). The V gene lost 5 bases and the J gene lost 4 bases, with 19 bases spanning the gap. The CDR3 has 15 amino acids. CDR1 and CDR2 (germline): SGHRS, YFSETQ. The CDR3 DNA reads TGCGCCAGCAGTTTTAACTCACAGGGTACGTACGAGCAGTACTTC. Protein sequence: CASSFNSQGTYEQYF. The full variable domain, completed using reference TRBV5-1 and TRBJ2-7, is KAGVTQTPRYLIKTRGQQVTLSCSPISGHRSVSWYQQTPGQGLQFLFEYFSETQRNKGNFPGRFSGRQFSNSRSEMNVSTLELGDSALYLCASSFNSQGTYEQYFGPGTRLTVT.

V is TRBV27 and J is TRBJ1-4; D gene unclear. CDR1 is MNHEY, CDR2 SMNVEV, per germline (reference sequence). CDR3 size: 16 residues. Trimming took 3 bases from V and 1 from J, leaving 12 bases between them. The CDR3 region is CASSLGRSGTNEKLFF. As DNA, the CDR3 is TGTGCCAGCAGTTTGGGGAGGTCGGGAACTAATGAAAAACTGTTTTTT.

V gene TRBV15 combines with J gene TRBJ1-1; D may be TRBD1 (6 bases). Trimming shortened V by 1 base and J by 4 bases, and 13 bases separated the two germline ends. Germline CDR1 reads LNHNV; CDR2 reads YYDKDF (reference sequence). The CDR3 length is 15 residues. The DNA of the CDR3 is TGTGCCACCAGCAGAGCAGGGGCTGCGGGCACTGAAGCTTTCTTT. Protein product: CATSRAGAAGTEAFF. The entire variable domain, with the rest obtained from reference TRBV15 and TRBJ1-1, is as follows: DAMVIQNPRYQVTQFGKPVTLSCSQTLNHNVMYWYQQKSSQAPKLLFHYYDKDFNNEADTPDNFQSRRPNTSFCFLDIRSPGLGDTAMYLCATSRAGAAGTEAFFGQGTRLTVV.

The chain recombines TRBV6-6 with TRBJ1-4; TRBD1 agrees at 7 bases. V lost 4 bases, J lost 3 bases, and 8 bases stayed unmatched. The length of the CDR3 is 16 residues. The germline V gene has CDR1 MNHNY and CDR2 SVGAGI (reference sequence). This CDR3 reads CASSWIRDSANEKLFF. CDR3 DNA: TGTGCCAGCAGTTGGATCCGGGACAGCGCTAATGAAAAACTGTTTTTT.

The rearrangement links TRBV30 to TRBJ2-5; TRBD2 is a possible D gene (7 bases). V shed 4 bases and J shed 1 base, with 16 bases lying between them. The V gene's germline CDR1 is GTSNPN and CDR2 SVGIG (reference sequence). There are 15 residues in the CDR3. The CDR3 DNA reads as TGTGCCTGGACTCCCTGGGGGGGGCGCCAAGAGACCCAGTACTTC. Protein product: CAWTPWGGRQETQYF.

This clone was observed once. Distinct nucleotide sequences in the sample also encode this CDR3. The chain combines TRBV10-3 with TRBJ2-3, with 7 nucleotides matching TRBD2. Per the germline V gene, CDR1 is ENHRY and CDR2 is SYGVKD. J was trimmed by 2 bases and V by 8 bases; bases with no gene match: 10. CDR3 size: 15 residues. The CDR3 nucleotides are TGTGCCATCCGTGGGGACTATCTACTCACAGATACGCAGTATTTT. Its translation is CAIRGDYLLTDTQYF.

This rearrangement joins TRBV27 to TRBJ1-5; possible D gene TRBD1, 6 bases. V lost 6 bases and J 5 bases, leaving 11 bases between the germline ends. In germline, CDR1 is MNHEY, CDR2 SMNVEV (reference sequence). The CDR3 has 13 residues. The CDR3 is CASRDHRDQPQHF. In DNA, the CDR3 is TGTGCCAGCAGGGATCACAGGGATCAGCCCCAGCATTTT.

V usage is TRBV7-8 and J usage is TRBJ1-5; D is unresolved. CDR1 is SGHVS, CDR2 FQNEAQ, per germline. V gave up 5 bases and J gave up 0 bases, with 8 bases separating them. This CDR3 has 14 residues. The CDR3 protein is CASSPSYSNQPQHF. The CDR3 DNA reads as TGTGCCAGCAGCCCTTCTTATAGCAATCAGCCCCAGCATTTT. Full variable domain (rest looked up from reference TRBV7-8 and TRBJ1-5): GAGVSQSPRYKVAKRGQDVALRCDPISGHVSLFWYQQALGQGPEFLTYFQNEAQLDKSGLPSDRFFAERPEGSVSTLKIQRTQQEDSAVYLCASSPSYSNQPQHFGDGTRLSIL.

The rearrangement links TRBV18 to TRBJ1-5, with D maybe TRBD1 (6 bases). The CDR3 is made up of 15 amino acids. Germline-derived CDR1 and CDR2 are KGHSH and LQKENI. V was cut by 4 bases and J by 0 bases, with 10 bases left in between. CDR3 nucleotide sequence: TGTGCCAGCTCACAGGGACATAATAGCAATCAGCCCCAGCATTTT. This encodes CASSQGHNSNQPQHF. Full variable domain (missing parts from reference TRBV18 and TRBJ1-5): NAGVMQNPRHLVRRRGQEARLRCSPMKGHSHVYWYRQLPEEGLKFMVYLQKENIIDESGMPKERFSAEFPKEGPSILRIQQVVRGDSAAYFCASSQGHNSNQPQHFGDGTRLSIL.

This clone was observed once. The V call is TRBV7-3, the J call TRBJ1-3, with D tentatively TRBD1 (6 bases). Looked up from germline, CDR1 is SGHTA and CDR2 is FQGTGA. Trimming removed 2 bases from V and 4 bases from J, with 12 bases in between. The CDR3 contains 15 residues. Written as DNA, the CDR3 is TGTGCCAGCAGCTTAGTGGGGGCGCCGGGAAACACCATATATTTT. Amino acid sequence: CASSLVGAPGNTIYF.

The genes are TRBV29-1 and TRBJ1-2; D call uncertain. Trimming left V 3 bases short and J 1 base short, with 6 bases between. Germline-derived CDR1 and CDR2 are SQVTM and ANQGSEA. The CDR3 extends over 12 amino acids. This chain's CDR3 is CSVEGSNYGYTF. Written as DNA, the CDR3 is TGCAGCGTTGAGGGGAGTAACTATGGCTACACCTTC.

The rearrangement links TRBV2 to TRBJ2-7; TRBD1 might be the D (5 bases). V was pared by 4 bases and J by 3 bases, with 10 bases between. CDR3 length: 13 residues. Germline V gene data show CDR1 as SNHLY and CDR2 as FYNNEI. The CDR3 spells CASSGAGYYEQYF. The CDR3 bases are TGTGCCAGCAGTGGGGCAGGGTACTACGAGCAGTACTTC.

This chain uses TRBV18 with TRBJ1-1; 9 bases fit TRBD1. The CDR3 loop spans 16 amino acids. The J segment lost 6 bases and the V segment lost 2 bases, leaving 10 bases of the junction unmatched. Germline V CDR1 and CDR2: KGHSH, LQKENI. The CDR3 nucleotides are TGTGCCAGCTCACCAGGACAGGGGCGCTATGGGGCTGAAGCTTTCTTT. It codes for CASSPGQGRYGAEAFF.

The rearrangement links TRBV25-1 to TRBJ2-1; tentative D call: TRBD1 (6 bases). The CDR3 runs 14 residues. The V end lost 8 bases, the J end lost 5 bases, and 16 bases lay between the germline ends. CDR1 and CDR2 (germline): MGHDK, SYGVNS. CDR3 sequence: CASRGTGPNNEQFF. The CDR3 DNA reads TGTGCCAGCCGCGGAACAGGGCCTAACAATGAGCAGTTCTTC. Filled out from reference TRBV25-1 and TRBJ2-1, the complete variable domain reads EADIYQTPRYLVIGTGKKITLECSQTMGHDKMYWYQQDPGMELHLIHYSYGVNSTEKGDLSSESTVSRIRTEHFPLTLESARPSHTSQYLCASRGTGPNNEQFFGPGTRLTVL.

The chain combines TRBV5-1 with TRBJ2-7, with TRBD2 matching over 11 bases. The CDR3 totals 14 residues. Trimming cost V 1 base and J 7 bases; bases outside gene matches: 4. CDR1 and CDR2 (germline): SGHRS, YFSETQ. CDR3 loop: CASSLTSGSDEQYF. The CDR3 DNA is TGCGCCAGCAGCTTGACTAGCGGGAGCGATGAGCAGTACTTC.

The genes are TRBV25-1 and TRBJ1-4; D is perhaps TRBD1 (5 bases). Germline V gene sequence: CDR1 MGHDK, CDR2 SYGVNS. V shed 2 bases and J shed 7 bases, with 8 bases lying between them. The CDR3 length is 13 residues. The CDR3 loop reads CASSEPGFEKLFF. The CDR3 bases are TGTGCCAGCAGTGAACCAGGGTTTGAAAAACTGTTTTTT.